What follows is one T cell receptor beta chain and its context. Its antigen is as yet unknown. Vbeta (60) and Jbeta (13) primers were used in the PCR. Here immunoSEQ multiplex PCR was the method, and the copy in TCRdb shows in-frame clones only, minus some. This repertoire shows around 140,000 clones, 75% to 80% found once; its top ten account for 2.4%. This record comes from a study of cytomegalovirus exposure and HLA in healthy donors. Study-level points and caveats: CMV serostatus alone was available as immune exposure information. TCR association rates varied by HLA locus in a later analysis, with DRB1 highest and HLA-C lowest.

The TCR originated in a woman between 18 and 29 years old in good health and CMV-seropositive. Input material: PBMCs.

The CDR3, as DNA: TGTGCCAGCAGTTACGGGCCAAGCACAGATACGCAGTATTTT. Residues: CASSYGPSTDTQYF. The chain has TRBV6-5 and TRBJ2-3, with no clear D. Trimming shortened V by 2 bases and J by 0 bases, and 6 bases separated the two germline ends. CDR1 MNHEY and CDR2 SVGAGI come from the germline V gene. The CDR3 is 14 amino acids.